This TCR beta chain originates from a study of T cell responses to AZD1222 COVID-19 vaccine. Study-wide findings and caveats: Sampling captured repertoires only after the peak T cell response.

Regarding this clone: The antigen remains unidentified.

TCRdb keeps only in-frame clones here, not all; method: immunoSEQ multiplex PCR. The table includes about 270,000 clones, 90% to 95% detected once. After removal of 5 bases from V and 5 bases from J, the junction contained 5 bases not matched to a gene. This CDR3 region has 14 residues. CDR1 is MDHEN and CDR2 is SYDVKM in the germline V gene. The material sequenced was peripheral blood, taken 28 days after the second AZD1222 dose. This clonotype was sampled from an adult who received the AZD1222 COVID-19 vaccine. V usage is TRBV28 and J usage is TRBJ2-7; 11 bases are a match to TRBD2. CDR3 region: CASSPTGLADEQYF. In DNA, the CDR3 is TGTGCCAGCAGTCCCACGGGACTAGCGGACGAGCAGTACTTC.